The source of this T cell receptor beta chain is a study of blood T cell repertoires in COVID-19. Study details: Acute and convalescent COVID-19 specimens originated in the United States, Italy and Spain. T cells, B-cell-depleted T cells, or PBMCs provided the cDNA or gDNA that served as material.

Generated by immunoSEQ multiplex PCR, the TCRdb table keeps only in-frame clones and is missing some. Among hundreds of thousands of clones, around 87% were seen once, and the ten largest hold less than 3.5%. Sequenced input: peripheral blood. The clonotype was recovered from a human donor in a cohort sampled during active COVID-19.

In DNA, the CDR3 is TGTGCCAGCACCCAAGGGAGGAGACAAGAGACCCAGTACTTC. It codes for CASTQGRRQETQYF. This sequence joins TRBV6-5 and TRBJ2-5; possible D gene TRBD2, 6 bases. V was pared by 7 bases and J by 2 bases, with 14 bases between. CDR3 size: 14 residues. Germline V gives CDR1 MNHEY, CDR2 SVGAGI.